This T cell receptor (beta chain) was retrieved from a study of cytomegalovirus exposure and HLA in healthy donors. Background on the study: Later analysis reported that the approximately 120 validation repertoires shared the platform of the approximately 670 first-cohort repertoires.

As to this clone: Antigen specificity is unknown.

Whole-study findings and limits: Testing in vitro showed a few CMV-associated chains specific for CMV antigens. There were around 160 TCR beta chains listed as cytomegalovirus-associated. Reportedly, cytomegalovirus status was diagnosed with high sensitivity and specificity.

Clones were sequenced by immunoSEQ multiplex PCR, and TCRdb holds only the in-frame ones, with some missing. Of tens of thousands of clones listed, over 95% were seen once; the top ten hold over 3.5%. Trimming removed 5 bases from V and 7 bases from J, with 20 bases in between. The CDR3 loop spans 15 amino acids. In germline, CDR1 is SEHNR, CDR2 FQNEAQ (reference sequence). The chain uses TRBV7-9 and TRBJ1-1, with D possibly TRBD1 on 5 matching bases. Material for sequencing was PBMCs. The sequence derives from a woman aged 18-29 years in good health and CMV-seropositive. The CDR3 spells CASSPVPRQQVEAFF. The CDR3 bases are TGTGCCAGCAGCCCAGTGCCCCGACAGCAAGTTGAAGCTTTCTTT.